The 8 T cell receptor beta chains listed next were all sequenced from one sample in a study of cytomegalovirus exposure and HLA in healthy donors. Researchers ran the PCR with 60 Vbeta and 13 Jbeta primers. Clones were read by immunoSEQ multiplex PCR, and TCRdb kept only the in-frame ones, dropping some. Of around 65,000 clones listed, around 77% are singletons. The sample comprised PBMCs. The receptors come from a woman aged 25-40 years in good health and CMV-seronegative.

V is TRBV9 and J is TRBJ1-2; maybe TRBD1 (5 bases). The length of the CDR3 is 13 residues. Germline values: CDR1 SGDLS, CDR2 YYNGEE. V was cut by 0 bases and J by 7 bases, with 10 bases left in between. The CDR3 bases are TGTGCCAGCAGCGTAGGGCAGGGAGGTGGCTACACCTTC. It codes for CASSVGQGGGYTF.

This clone was found a few times. This CDR3 is CASRSKRTGTDTQYF. CDR3 nucleotides: TGCGCCAGCAGATCGAAGAGGACAGGCACAGATACGCAGTATTTT. This chain links TRBV4-1 with TRBJ2-3, with D maybe TRBD1 (6 bases). Trimming stripped 6 bases from V and 1 base from J, with 14 bases between. The CDR3 spans 15 residues. Per germline, CDR1 MGHRA and CDR2 YSYEKL.

V gene TRBV27 combines with J gene TRBJ2-5, with D maybe TRBD2 (6 bases). From germline, CDR1 is MNHEY and CDR2 SMNVEV (reference sequence). The germline V and J ends were trimmed by 10 bases and 5 bases, with 17 bases remaining between them. The CDR3 loop spans 13 amino acids. The CDR3 DNA is TGTGCCACAACATCCGCGGCGGGGGAGACCCAGTACTTC. Its protein is CATTSAAGETQYF.

The V gene is TRBV30, the J gene TRBJ1-3; no definite D call. Germline V CDR1 and CDR2: GTSNPN, SVGIG (reference sequence). The CDR3 spans 13 residues. The V end lost 1 base, the J end lost 3 bases, and 7 bases lay between the germline ends. CDR3 bases: TGTGCCTGGAGTGCGAGAGTTGGAAACACCATATATTTT. Residues: CAWSARVGNTIYF.

The chain joins TRBV6-5 to TRBJ2-2, with TRBD1 identical over 9 bases. This CDR3 has 14 residues. The ends lost 9 bases at V and 6 bases at J; junction bases unmatched: 8. The germline CDR1 and CDR2 sequences are MNHEY and SVGAGI. Written as DNA, the CDR3 is TGTGCCAGTTCGGGACAGGGATATGCCGGGGAGCTGTTTTTT. It translates to CASSGQGYAGELFF.

The rearrangement links TRBV19 to TRBJ2-1; perhaps TRBD1 as D (5 bases). The V end lost 6 bases, the J end lost 9 bases, and 15 bases lay between the germline ends. CDR1 is LNHDA and CDR2 is SQIVND in the germline V gene (reference sequence). The CDR3 extends over 13 amino acids. The CDR3 spells CASRHRGRGEQFF. The CDR3 DNA reads TGTGCCAGTAGACATAGGGGCCGCGGTGAGCAGTTCTTC.

This chain joins TRBV10-1 and TRBJ1-1; TRBD1 might be the D (5 bases). The CDR3 spans 16 residues. Per germline, CDR1 WNHNN and CDR2 SYGVQD (reference sequence). V lost 0 bases and J 4 bases, leaving 15 bases between the germline ends. CDR3 bases: TGCGCCAGCAGTGAGTCGAACCAGGGCGTCGGCACTGAAGCTTTCTTT. Its protein product is CASSESNQGVGTEAFF.

The chain employs TRBV30 and TRBJ1-2; possible D gene TRBD1, 5 bases. The CDR3 is 15 amino acids. Trimming cost V 5 bases and J 0 bases, with 16 bases left between them. In germline, CDR1 is GTSNPN, CDR2 SVGIG (reference sequence). The CDR3 loop is CAWVRRVQANYGYTF. The CDR3 DNA sequence: TGTGCCTGGGTGCGCAGGGTCCAGGCTAACTATGGCTACACCTTC.